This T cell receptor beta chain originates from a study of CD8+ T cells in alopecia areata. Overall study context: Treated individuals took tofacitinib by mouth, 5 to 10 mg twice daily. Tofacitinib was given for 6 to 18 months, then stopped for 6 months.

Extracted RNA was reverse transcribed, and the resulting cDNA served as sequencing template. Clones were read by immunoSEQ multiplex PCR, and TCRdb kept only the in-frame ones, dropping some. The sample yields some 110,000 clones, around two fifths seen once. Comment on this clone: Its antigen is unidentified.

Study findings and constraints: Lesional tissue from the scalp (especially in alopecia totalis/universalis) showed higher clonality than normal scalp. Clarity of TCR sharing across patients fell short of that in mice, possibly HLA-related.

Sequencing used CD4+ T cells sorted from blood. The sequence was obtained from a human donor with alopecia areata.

CDR3 nucleotides: TGTGCCAGCAGCTTATACAGTTCCGGACCAGGAGACAATGAGCAGTTCTTC. Amino acids: CASSLYSSGPGDNEQFF. V is TRBV7-3 and J is TRBJ2-1; D gene uncertain. The germline gives CDR1 SGHTA, CDR2 FQGTGA. The CDR3 is 17 residues long. V was cut by 2 bases and J by 5 bases, with 19 bases left in between. Together with reference TRBV7-3 and TRBJ2-1, the CDR3 gives the full variable domain: GAGVSQTPSNKVTEKGKYVELRCDPISGHTALYWYRQSLGQGPEFLIYFQGTGAADDSGLPNDRFFAVRPEGSVSTLKIQRTERGDSAVYLCASSLYSSGPGDNEQFFGPGTRLTVL.